The rows below give T cell receptor beta chains drawn from one sample of a study of shared T cell receptors in the human thymus. Using immunoSEQ multiplex PCR, the repertoire was profiled, and TCRdb retains in-frame clones only, with some absent. Of around 730,000 clones in the sample, approximately 83% were seen once. This sample was shared with a second study, whose subject was human thymus T cells.

The sequenced sample consisted of thymocytes. The receptors come from a girl in the first two years of life with a congenital heart defect. Both conserved end residues are part of each CDR3. The D gene is left open where the match is weak. A row's size may be missing; if present it is once, few, many or a size class.

>TRBJ2-1|TRBV9|-|TRBD2
CASSGATSGGPYNEQFF
TGTGCCAGCAGCGGTGCGACTAGCGGGGGCCCCTACAATGAGCAGTTCTTC
>TRBJ2-7|TRBV7-9|-|TRBD1
CASSLVGQLDYEQYF
TGTGCCAGCAGCTTAGTGGGACAGTTGGACTACGAGCAGTACTTC
>TRBJ1-3|TRBV15|-|-
CATSRGGPGNTIYF
TGTGCCACCAGCAGAGGCGGGCCTGGAAACACCATATATTTT
>TRBJ1-6|TRBV6-1|-|-
CASSGEGGSYNSPLHF
TGTGCCAGCAGTGGGGAGGGAGGGTCCTATAATTCACCCCTCCACTTT
>TRBJ2-7|TRBV19|-|TRBD1
CASSIDRGTGFYEQYF
TGTGCCAGTAGTATAGATCGGGGGACAGGCTTCTACGAGCAGTACTTC
>TRBJ2-7|TRBV6-1|-|-
CASSESSDYYEQYF
TGTGCCAGCAGTGAATCCTCGGACTACTACGAGCAGTACTTC
>TRBJ1-3|TRBV7-2|-|TRBD1
CASSLVQGSSGNTIYF
TGTGCCAGCAGCTTGGTACAGGGGAGCTCTGGAAACACCATATATTTT
>TRBJ1-1|TRBV6-4|-|TRBD1
CASRAQGQGGPNTEAFF
TGTGCCAGCAGAGCCCAGGGACAGGGGGGGCCTAACACTGAAGCTTTCTTT
>TRBJ1-2|TRBV7-3|-|-
CASSFRAGNGYTF
TGTGCCAGCAGCTTCCGGGCAGGGAATGGCTACACCTTC
>TRBJ1-1|TRBV6-1|-|TRBD1
CASSVRGGKAFF
TGTGCCAGCAGTGTACGAGGGGGCAAAGCTTTCTTT
>TRBJ1-2|TRBV18|-|-
CASSFLQGRRYGYTF
TGTGCCAGCTCGTTTCTTCAGGGGCGTCGATATGGCTACACCTTC
>TRBJ2-1|TRBV2|-|-
CASTGAGSSYNEQFF
TGTGCCAGCACTGGGGCGGGGAGCTCCTACAATGAGCAGTTCTTC
>TRBJ1-6|TRBV9|-|-
CASSPRGGNDPLHF
TGTGCCAGCAGCCCTCGGGGGGGGAACGACCCCCTCCACTTT
>TRBJ1-5|TRBV7-2|-|-
CASSSAPVDRLDQPQHF
TGTGCCAGCAGCTCAGCCCCCGTCGACAGGTTGGATCAGCCCCAGCATTTT
>TRBJ2-7|TRBV7-9|-|-
CASSFGRMGGPYEQYF
TGTGCCAGCAGCTTTGGCCGAATGGGAGGTCCCTACGAGCAGTACTTC
>TRBJ1-1|TRBV5-1|-|-
CASSPTGFTEAFF
TGCGCCAGCAGCCCGACAGGATTTACTGAAGCTTTCTTT
>TRBJ2-7|TRBV10-2|-|-
CASSDQDAYEQYF
TGCGCCAGCAGTGATCAGGATGCCTACGAGCAGTACTTC
>TRBJ1-3|TRBV7-6|-|-
CASTRGSSGNTIYF
TGTGCCAGCACCCGAGGGAGCTCTGGAAACACCATATATTTT
>TRBJ1-2|TRBV5-6|once|TRBD1
CASSGPGLGQGPYLTGYTF
TGTGCCAGCAGCGGACCAGGGCTGGGACAGGGGCCTTATCTTACGGGCTACACCTTC
>TRBJ2-7|TRBV6-6|-|-
CASGETRSSYEQYF
TGTGCCAGCGGGGAGACACGAAGCTCCTACGAGCAGTACTTC
>TRBJ1-1|TRBV27|-|TRBD1
CASSPTRDSDCDTEAFF
TGTGCCAGCAGTCCCACTCGGGACAGCGATTGTGACACTGAAGCTTTCTTT
>TRBJ2-2|TRBV7-8|-|TRBD2
CASSWGLAGENTGELFF
TGTGCCAGCAGCTGGGGACTAGCGGGGGAAAACACCGGGGAGCTGTTTTTT
>TRBJ2-3|TRBV7-9|-|TRBD2
CASSQRTSGGLDTQYF
TGTGCCAGCAGCCAAAGGACTAGCGGGGGCCTTGATACGCAGTATTTT
>TRBJ1-1|TRBV4-2|-|-
CASSQDQERLNTEAFF
TGTGCCAGCAGCCAAGATCAAGAACGGTTGAACACTGAAGCTTTCTTT
>TRBJ2-7|TRBV10-3|-|-
CAIRTGGRSHYEQYF
TGTGCCATCAGGACCGGGGGGCGAAGTCACTACGAGCAGTACTTC
>TRBJ2-5|TRBV5-1|-|TRBD1
CASRRTGLLQETQYF
TGCGCCAGCAGAAGGACAGGGCTCCTCCAAGAGACCCAGTACTTC
>TRBJ1-2|TRBV7-9|-|TRBD1
CASLPPRQGPYGYTF
TGTGCCAGCCTCCCCCCCAGACAGGGGCCCTATGGCTACACCTTC
>TRBJ2-7|TRBV7-9|-|-
CASSLAGGYEQYF
TGTGCCAGCAGCTTAGCAGGGGGCTACGAGCAGTACTTC
>TRBJ2-3|TRBV18|-|-
CASSPPGQGSTDTQYF
TGTGCCAGCTCACCACCGGGTCAGGGCAGCACAGATACGCAGTATTTT
>TRBJ1-4|TRBV6-5|-|-
CASREGHRNEKLFF
TGTGCCAGCCGCGAAGGACACCGTAATGAAAAACTGTTTTTT
>TRBJ2-7|TRBV4-3|-|-
CASSQGRDSYSYEQYF
TGCGCCAGCAGCCAGGGCCGGGACTCCTACTCCTACGAGCAGTACTTC
>TRBJ1-2|TRBV28|-|-
CASRRRDRPLFGYTF
TGTGCCAGCCGCCGGAGAGACAGGCCCCTATTCGGCTACACCTTC
>TRBJ2-7|TRBV6-5|-|TRBD2
CASSSGVVSSYEQYF
TGTGCCAGCTCCAGCGGGGTCGTCAGCTCCTACGAGCAGTACTTC
>TRBJ2-7|TRBV18|-|TRBD1
CASSPGGQGSSYEQYF
TGTGCCAGCTCACCAGGGGGACAGGGGAGCTCCTACGAGCAGTACTTC
>TRBJ2-1|TRBV9|-|-
CASSVAYGQVSSYNEQFF
TGTGCCAGCAGCGTAGCTTATGGCCAGGTGAGCTCCTACAATGAGCAGTTCTTC
>TRBJ2-5|TRBV29-1|once|-
CSVGYGGVQTQYF
TGCAGCGTTGGGTACGGGGGAGTGCAGACCCAGTACTTC
>TRBJ2-3|TRBV27|-|TRBD2
CASSLGASGGTDTQYF
TGTGCCAGCAGTTTAGGGGCTAGCGGGGGAACAGATACGCAGTATTTT
>TRBJ2-7|TRBV6-1|-|-
CASSDQRDTHRPGYEQYF
TGTGCCAGCAGTGATCAACGGGACACCCATCGGCCGGGTTACGAGCAGTACTTC
>TRBJ2-7|TRBV9|-|-
CASSPEGTGPNYEQYF
TGTGCCAGCAGTCCTGAGGGAACCGGGCCGAACTACGAGCAGTACTTC
>TRBJ2-5|TRBV10-3|-|TRBD1
CASRDRIQETQYF
TGTGCCAGCCGGGACAGGATACAAGAGACCCAGTACTTC
>TRBJ2-1|TRBV5-6|once|TRBD1
CASSLGGTGLYNEQFF
TGTGCCAGCAGCTTGGGTGGGACAGGGTTGTACAATGAGCAGTTCTTC